This TCR beta chain was sequenced during a study of response to subunit inactivated influenza vaccine (dated by TCRdb to 2017 to 2018). Describing the broader study: To follow how T cells responded to a trivalent subunit inactivated influenza vaccine, the researchers relied on deep quantitative profiling of the T cell receptor repertoire. Overall study results and their limits: The authors proposed that each seasonal influenza vaccination may bring in only a limited number of new T cells.

Points on this clonotype: Which antigen it targets is not known. Within one base of it there is no much larger clone, and no base qualities were kept.

Library preparation was by RT-PCR. The sample was run on an Illumina HiSeq 2500. TCRdb passed the public sequencing reads through fastp at Q25 and MiXCR, retaining productive beta sequences. Rows merge per CDR3 protein into single entries with the most common DNA and genes. The sample profile shows 490,000 or so distinct CDR3 sequences; 6.5% to 8% of them were found once. 10% to 15% of the sample is in the top ten clones. V and J lose 6 bases and 0 bases, and a span of 14 bases separates them. CDR3 length: 15 amino acids, cysteine to phenylalanine. The read is trimmed to its CDR3 DNA, 45 bases read in frame from base 1. Reading the germline V gene gives CDR1 SGHRS and CDR2 YFSETQ.

This sequence originates from a man between 50 and 75 years old who received an inactivated influenza vaccine. Donor details come from another sample of the same person, matched by shared clones. Material: PBMCs from blood, obtained roughly 24 months after vaccination. The chain is assembled from TRBV5-1 and TRBJ2-3, and possibly TRBD2, on 6 matching bases. The DNA is TGCGCCAGCACACCCCGGGGGACTAGCACAGATACGCAGTATTTT. This is translated as CASTPRGTSTDTQYF. Outside the CDR3, residues come from the reference TRBV5-1 and TRBJ2-3 proteins, so the full variable domain is: KAGVTQTPRYLIKTRGQQVTLSCSPISGHRSVSWYQQTPGQGLQFLFEYFSETQRNKGNFPGRFSGRQFSNSRSEMNVSTLELGDSALYLCASTPRGTSTDTQYFGPGTRLTVL.